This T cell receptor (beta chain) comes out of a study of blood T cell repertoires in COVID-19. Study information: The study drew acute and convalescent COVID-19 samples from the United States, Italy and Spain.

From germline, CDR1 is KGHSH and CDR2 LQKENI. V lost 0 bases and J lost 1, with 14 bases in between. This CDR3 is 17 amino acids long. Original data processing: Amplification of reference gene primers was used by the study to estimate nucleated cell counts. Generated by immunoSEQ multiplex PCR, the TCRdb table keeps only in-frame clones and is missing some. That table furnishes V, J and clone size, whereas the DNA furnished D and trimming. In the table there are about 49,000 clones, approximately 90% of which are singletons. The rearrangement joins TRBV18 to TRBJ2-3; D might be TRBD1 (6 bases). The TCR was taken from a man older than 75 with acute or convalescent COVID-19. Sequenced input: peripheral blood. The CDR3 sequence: CASSPPRAGVGTDTQYF. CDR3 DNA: TGTGCCAGCTCACCACCGAGGGCAGGGGTGGGCACAGATACGCAGTATTTT.